The next 29 T cell receptor beta chains were all read from a single sample in a study of blood T cell repertoires in COVID-19. Some clones are missing from TCRdb's copy, which holds only in-frame ones; the method was immunoSEQ multiplex PCR. This table holds about 180,000 clones, over 80% found once. Material for sequencing was peripheral blood. These receptors were taken from a woman between 65 and 79 years old with acute or convalescent COVID-19.

This sequence joins TRBV23-1 and TRBJ1-5; D possibly corresponds to TRBD1 (5 bases). TRBV23-1 is an ORF, and what it does is uncertain. V was trimmed by 2 bases and J by 3 bases, leaving 14 bases between them. The CDR3 is 16 residues long. CDR3 DNA sequence: TGCGCCAGCAGTCAAACCTACTTGGACAACAATCAGCCCCAGCATTTT. It is translated as CASSQTYLDNNQPQHF.

The DNA for the CDR3 is TGTGCCAGCAGTTCGACAGGGGACGATGAGCAGTTCTTC. Residues: CASSSTGDDEQFF. The chain joins TRBV7-2 to TRBJ2-1, with 8 bases matching TRBD1. The germline V gene has CDR1 SGHTA and CDR2 FQGNSA. CDR3 length: 13 residues. After removal of 6 bases from V and 8 bases from J, the junction contained 6 bases not matched to a gene. Supplemented by reference TRBV7-2 and TRBJ2-1, the full variable domain reads GAGVSQSPSNKVTEKGKDVELRCDPISGHTALYWYRQSLGQGLEFLIYFQGNSAPDKSGLPSDRFSAERTGGSVSTLTIQRTQQEDSAVYLCASSSTGDDEQFFGPGTRLTVL.

The genes are TRBV7-2 and TRBJ1-6; D gene unclear. The CDR3 is 16 amino acids. The germline gives CDR1 SGHTA, CDR2 FQGNSA. Trimming took off 3 bases at V and 0 bases at J, with 9 bases between the two ends. The CDR3, as DNA: TGTGCCAGCAGCTTCTCAAGGAGCTCCTATAATTCACCCCTCCACTTT. Translated, it gives CASSFSRSSYNSPLHF.

The chain links TRBV4-3 to TRBJ2-2, with 9 bases identical to TRBD1. Looked up from germline, CDR1 is LGHNA and CDR2 is YSLEER. J lost 4 bases, V lost 1 base, and 7 bases had no gene match. This CDR3 is built from 17 residues. This CDR3 is CASSQVYRGQGTGELFF. The CDR3 coding sequence is TGCGCCAGCAGCCAAGTGTACAGGGGGCAAGGCACCGGGGAGCTGTTTTTT.

The chain has TRBV29-1 and TRBJ1-1, with a weak D call TRBD1 (5 bases). The germline V gene encodes CDR1 SQVTM and CDR2 ANQGSEA. The V end lost 7 bases, the J end lost 6 bases, and 9 bases lay between the germline ends. This CDR3 has 10 amino acids. The CDR3 loop reads CSAREAEAFF. CDR3 in DNA: TGCAGCGCCAGGGAGGCTGAAGCTTTCTTT.

The J gene is TRBJ1-2, the V gene TRBV19, with D perhaps TRBD1 (5 bases). Germline values: CDR1 LNHDA, CDR2 SQIVND (reference sequence). V lost 3 bases and J lost 4, with 15 bases in between. This CDR3 comprises 15 residues. The CDR3 is CASSILGTISYGYTF. For the CDR3, the DNA is TGTGCCAGTAGTATCCTCGGGACTATCAGCTATGGCTACACCTTC.

The chain links TRBV7-2 to TRBJ2-7; 10 nucleotides agree with TRBD2. This CDR3 has 13 residues. V shed 8 bases and J 2 bases; nucleotides not matched to a gene: 3. Germline V gene data show CDR1 as SGHTA and CDR2 as FQGNSA. CDR3 nucleotide sequence: TGTGCCAGCTCCCTAGCGGGAGCCTACGAGCAGTACTTC. Translating gives CASSLAGAYEQYF.

V is TRBV7-9 and J is TRBJ1-2; TRBD1 agrees at 10 bases. This CDR3 spans 17 amino acids. Looked up from germline, CDR1 is SEHNR and CDR2 is FQNEAQ (reference sequence). Unmatched junction bases numbered 8, after V lost 0 bases and J lost 4 bases. The CDR3 region is CASSLALGTGDSYGYTF. In DNA, the CDR3 is TGTGCCAGCAGCTTAGCGTTGGGGACAGGGGACTCCTATGGCTACACCTTC.

V and J are TRBV7-8 and TRBJ2-3, with 12 bases lining up with TRBD2. This CDR3 has 15 amino acids. Germline V gene lookup returns CDR1 SGHVS and CDR2 FQNEAQ. V trimming: 3 bases; J trimming: 7 bases; junction bases outside the gene matches: 5. The CDR3 spells CASSLTSGGHHTQYF. The CDR3 nucleotides read TGTGCCAGCAGCTTGACTAGCGGGGGACATCATACGCAGTATTTT.

The V gene is TRBV5-1, the J gene TRBJ2-2; 7 positions agree with TRBD1. The CDR3 totals 15 residues. In germline, CDR1 is SGHRS, CDR2 YFSETQ. The V gene end was trimmed by 3 bases and the J gene end by 4 bases; junction bases not matched to a gene: 6. The CDR3 sequence: CASSSTGTATGELFF. CDR3 nucleotides: TGCGCCAGCAGCTCCACCGGGACAGCCACCGGGGAGCTGTTTTTT.

V gene TRBV5-5 combines with J gene TRBJ1-3; no reliable D call. The germline CDR1 and CDR2 sequences are SGHKS and YYEKEE (reference sequence). The CDR3 is 13 residues long. V was trimmed by 4 bases and J by 0 bases, leaving 5 bases between them. The CDR3 nucleotides are TGTGCCAGCAGCACCTACTCTGGAAACACCATATATTTT. Translation: CASSTYSGNTIYF.

The chain's CDR3 is CATARTSNNEQFF. CDR3 sequence (DNA): TGTGCCACCGCTCGGACTAGCAATAATGAGCAGTTCTTC. V is TRBV19 and J is TRBJ2-1, with 8 bases aligning to TRBD2. CDR1 LNHDA and CDR2 SQIVND come from the germline V gene (reference sequence). V trimming: 10 bases; J trimming: 7 bases; junction bases outside the gene matches: 9. The CDR3 is 13 residues long.

V gene TRBV13 combines with J gene TRBJ2-3, with 8 bases matching TRBD2. Germline-derived CDR1 and CDR2 are PRHDT and FYEKMQ (reference sequence). Unmatched junction bases numbered 8, after V lost 5 bases and J lost 1 base. CDR3 length: 16 residues. CDR3 loop: CASSMPTSDRTDTQYF. The CDR3 coding sequence is TGTGCCAGCAGCATGCCGACTAGCGACCGCACAGATACGCAGTATTTT.

The CDR3 DNA reads as TGTGCCATCAGTGAGGGGGCCACCGGGGAGCTGTTTTTT. Residues: CAISEGATGELFF. The genes are TRBV10-3 and TRBJ2-2; maybe TRBD1 (5 bases). The CDR3 runs 13 residues. The germline gives CDR1 ENHRY, CDR2 SYGVKD. The ends were cut back, 2 bases at V and 4 bases at J, with 5 bases in the middle.

This clone came up once. The chain joins TRBV3-1 (or the pseudogene TRBV3-2) to TRBJ1-1, with D possibly being TRBD1 (5 bases). This CDR3 has 14 amino acids. V dropped 4 bases and J dropped 6 bases, with 15 bases sitting between them. Per germline, CDR1 LGHDT and CDR2 YNNKEL (reference sequence). This CDR3 reads CASSLPQGGSEAFF. The CDR3 DNA reads as TGTGCCAGCAGCCTCCCGCAGGGCGGCTCTGAAGCTTTCTTT.

This clone was seen once. The chain links TRBV28 to TRBJ1-5; 10 nucleotides agree with TRBD1. This CDR3 comprises 19 residues. Germline CDR1 and CDR2: MDHEN and SYDVKM. The V gene end was trimmed by 2 bases and the J gene end by 0 bases; junction bases not matched to a gene: 10. The CDR3 region has the DNA TGTGCCAGCAGTTTACCCCGACAGGGGGCGGCTTATAGCAATCAGCCCCAGCATTTT. Residues: CASSLPRQGAAYSNQPQHF.

The J gene is TRBJ1-5, the V gene TRBV7-3; the match to TRBD1 covers 9 bases. Losses at the gene ends were 0 bases for V and 0 bases for J; bases not matched to a gene: 9. Germline V gives CDR1 SGHTA, CDR2 FQGTGA. The CDR3 is 19 amino acids. The CDR3 bases are TGTGCCAGCAGCTTAACGGGGACAGGGCCTCCCGTTAGCAATCAGCCCCAGCATTTT. Protein: CASSLTGTGPPVSNQPQHF.

The rearrangement uses TRBV11-2 and TRBJ2-2; D may be TRBD2 (7 bases). Germline values: CDR1 SGHAT, CDR2 FQNNGV. V lost 4 bases, J lost 3 bases, and 21 bases lay in between. The CDR3 length is 18 residues. CDR3 coding DNA: TGTGCCAGCAGCTCCCTCTTTGGGGGGGGCTCCGACACCGGGGAGCTGTTTTTT. Its translation: CASSSLFGGGSDTGELFF.

This clone is a singleton in its sample. The chain combines TRBV30 with TRBJ1-5; D remains unclear. The CDR3 covers 13 residues. Germline CDR1 reads GTSNPN; CDR2 reads SVGIG (reference sequence). Trimming cost V 0 bases and J 3 bases, with 6 bases left between them. CDR3: CAWSVHPNQPQHF. The CDR3 nucleotides are TGTGCCTGGAGTGTACACCCCAATCAGCCCCAGCATTTT.

This clone was seen once. This chain connects TRBV28 to TRBJ1-5; unclear D gene. The V gene lost 8 bases and the J gene lost 2 bases, with 7 bases spanning the gap. Germline CDR1 reads MDHEN; CDR2 reads SYDVKM. The CDR3 has 12 amino acids. CDR3 DNA: TGTGCCAGCTTCAGCGGCAATCAGCCCCAGCATTTT. Its protein product is CASFSGNQPQHF.

This rearrangement joins TRBV27 to TRBJ1-1, with D hard to call. V lost 3 bases, J lost 4 bases, and 9 bases lay in between. The CDR3 is 13 amino acids. Germline V gene sequence: CDR1 MNHEY, CDR2 SMNVEV (reference sequence). In nucleotides, the CDR3 is TGTGCCAGCAGTTTTATAGGGAGCACTGAAGCTTTCTTT. Protein: CASSFIGSTEAFF.

The chain carries TRBV13 and TRBJ2-1; 8 bases agree with TRBD2. The trim removed 5 bases at V and 4 bases at J, leaving 16 bases unmatched. This CDR3 region has 18 residues. Germline loops: CDR1 PRHDT, CDR2 FYEKMQ (reference sequence). CDR3 in amino acids: CASSPRSRTSGLYNEQFF. The CDR3 nucleotides are TGTGCCAGCAGCCCGCGGTCCCGAACTAGCGGACTATACAATGAGCAGTTCTTC.

The chain combines TRBV5-6 with TRBJ2-7, with a tentative D call TRBD1 (6 bases). This CDR3 contains 14 residues. The germline V gene has CDR1 SGHDT and CDR2 YYEEEE. Trimming left V 0 bases short and J 0 bases short, with 7 bases between. This chain's CDR3 is CASSLEGGSYEQYF. CDR3 bases: TGTGCCAGCAGCTTGGAAGGGGGCTCCTACGAGCAGTACTTC. Complete variable domain (other parts from reference TRBV5-6 and TRBJ2-7): DAGVTQSPTHLIKTRGQQVTLRCSPKSGHDTVSWYQQALGQGPQFIFQYYEEEERQRGNFPDRFSGHQFPNYSSELNVNALLLGDSALYLCASSLEGGSYEQYFGPGTRLTVT.

The genes are TRBV19 and TRBJ1-4; D gene uncertain. Germline values: CDR1 LNHDA, CDR2 SQIVND (reference sequence). This CDR3 is 15 amino acids long. The germline V and J ends were trimmed by 4 bases and 1 base, with 10 bases remaining between them. For the CDR3, the DNA is TGTGCCAGTAGTACCCAGACGGGAACTAATGAAAAACTGTTTTTT. Its translation is CASSTQTGTNEKLFF.

The J gene is TRBJ2-5, the V gene TRBV11-3; the match to TRBD2 covers 13 bases. The CDR3 is made up of 17 amino acids. Germline assignment: CDR1 SGHNT and CDR2 YENEEA. Trimming took 5 bases from V and 3 from J; bases not matched to a gene: 9. Here the CDR3 reads CASSPRTSGREKETQYF. CDR3 bases: TGTGCCAGCAGCCCCCGGACTAGCGGGAGAGAGAAAGAGACCCAGTACTTC.

The rearrangement uses TRBV29-1 and TRBJ1-1; D gene unclear. This CDR3 contains 14 residues. The germline V gene encodes CDR1 SQVTM and CDR2 ANQGSEA. V was pared by 3 bases and J by 7 bases, with 18 bases between. Written as DNA, the CDR3 is TGCAGCGTTGAGGGCAGGATGAGTGGTGTTGAAGCTTTCTTT. It translates to CSVEGRMSGVEAFF.

The chain combines TRBV18 with TRBJ2-7, with 8 bases matching TRBD1. The V segment lost 8 bases and the J segment 1 base; nucleotides outside the gene matches: 16. This CDR3 region has 17 residues. From germline, CDR1 is KGHSH and CDR2 LQKENI. The CDR3 loop reads CASVGQGRVGGSYEQYF. The DNA for the CDR3 is TGTGCCAGCGTTGGACAGGGAAGAGTCGGGGGATCCTACGAGCAGTACTTC.

The chain employs TRBV5-1 and TRBJ2-7; D perhaps matches TRBD2 (6 bases). Trimming cost V 0 bases and J 7 bases, with 17 bases left between them. Germline values: CDR1 SGHRS, CDR2 YFSETQ. CDR3 length: 15 residues. CDR3 in DNA: TGCGCCAGCAGCTTGGACGGGAGCACCTTCTTGGAGCAGTACTTC. This translates into CASSLDGSTFLEQYF.

The CDR3 reads CASSLGLAGPTSYEQYF. The CDR3 coding sequence is TGTGCCAGCAGCCTGGGACTAGCGGGACCAACCTCCTACGAGCAGTACTTC. The chain combines TRBV5-4 with TRBJ2-7, with TRBD2 identical over 13 bases. Germline CDR1 and CDR2: SGHNT and YYREEE (reference sequence). This CDR3 has 17 residues. Trimming at V came to 4 bases and at J to 0 bases, leaving 7 bases not matched to a gene. Using reference TRBV5-4 and TRBJ2-7 for the parts outside the CDR3, the full variable domain is ETGVTQSPTHLIKTRGQQVTLRCSSQSGHNTVSWYQQALGQGPQFIFQYYREEENGRGNFPPRFSGLQFPNYSSELNVNALELDDSALYLCASSLGLAGPTSYEQYFGPGTRLTVT.